What follows describes a single TCR beta chain. The antigen remains unidentified. These data come from a study of cytomegalovirus exposure and HLA in healthy donors. Overall study context: The roughly 120 validation repertoires, a later analysis reported, used the same platform as the roughly 710 first-cohort repertoires.

The protocol was immunoSEQ multiplex PCR, while the TCRdb copy is restricted to in-frame clones and leaves out a portion. Here the sample spans 150,000 to 200,000 clones, approximately 88% being singletons. Among the roughly 120 subjects of the validation cohort, separate from the roughly 730-subject first cohort, were the donors. Findings and limits, study-wide: The study recorded 150 to 200 TCR beta chains that were cytomegalovirus-associated. Cytomegalovirus status was reportedly diagnosed by the classifier with high specificity and sensitivity.

This CDR3 comprises 17 residues. CDR1 SGHDN and CDR2 FVKESK come from the germline V gene. With 5 bases removed from V and 1 base from J, the gap between germline ends came to 19 bases. V and J are TRBV14 and TRBJ2-3; D might be TRBD2 (5 bases). Sequences were obtained from PBMCs. This clonotype was obtained from a man in his thirties or forties in good health and CMV-seropositive. The CDR3 coding sequence is TGTGCCAGCAGCTCCCCAACTAGAACCACAGGCACAGATACGCAGTATTTT. Translation: CASSSPTRTTGTDTQYF. The full variable domain, completed using reference TRBV14 and TRBJ2-3, is EAGVTQFPSHSVIEKGQTVTLRCDPISGHDNLYWYRRVMGKEIKFLLHFVKESKQDESGMPNNRFLAERTGGTYSTLKVQPAELEDSGVYFCASSSPTRTTGTDTQYFGPGTRLTVL.